This TCR beta chain stems from a study of blood T cells in healthy people across ages (dated by TCRdb to 2013 to 2016). For the study in its entirety: In model experiments, template switching captured roughly one uniquely barcoded TCR beta cDNA molecule for every two T cells. Using deep sequencing normalized with unique cDNA molecular identifiers, the study measured how TCR beta repertoire diversity changes with age. The donors were split into four age groups: young (average about 16 years), middle-aged (roughly 39), aged (62) and long-lived (approximately 80). To avoid experimental bias, donors of different ages were spread randomly across the sequencing lanes. Two additional independent replicas of 1 million unique cDNA reads from the same blood draw were analyzed for two donors (one aged 18 to 30 and one aged 80 or older). Study-level results and caveats: Compared with the aged group, the long-lived group had more naive CD4+ T cells, fewer expanded clones and increased TCR diversity, a pattern suggesting age selection. Conclusive comparison of naive and antigen-experienced compartments was prevented by the profiling of bulk unsorted PBMCs. There was a strong correlation between observed TCR beta diversity and the percentage of naive T cells measured by flow cytometry. Because donor CMV infection status was unknown, age-related changes in expanded clonotypes were potentially confounded. Estimates of total diversity based on one million sequenced T cells were considered lower bounds and underestimates. Observed TCR beta diversity per million T cells fell roughly linearly with age, and a significant reduction was already apparent by age approximately 40.

With regard to this clonotype: Its antigen is not yet known. Germline is not matched at one junction end, which may reflect a read error.

Systemically healthy Caucasian individuals from Russia, around 39 in total and aged about 6 to 100 years, were included as donors. Each donor gave ten milliliters of peripheral blood, collected into EDTA-treated Vacutainer tubes. Ficoll-Paque density-gradient centrifugation was used to isolate PBMCs, with at least 6 million obtained per sample. Trizol reagent was used to extract total RNA from the PBMCs, yielding at least 5.5 micrograms per sample. Naive CD45RAhigh/CD27high T cell percentages were measured by flow cytometry on a PBMC aliquot from every donor. Taken from cysteine to phenylalanine, the CDR3 has 17 residues. Just the 51-base CDR3 DNA is kept, in frame starting at base 1. CDR1 MDHEN and CDR2 SYDVKM are derived from the germline V gene. The method behind the library was 5' RACE. Sequencer: Illumina HiSeq 2500. A second PCR of about 6 to 11 cycles was performed with a sample-barcoded 5' primer and a J-beta primer mix. Each TCR beta cDNA molecule received a unique molecular identifier from a template-switch 5' adaptor carrying 12 random nucleotides. Each sample yielded at least 3 million CDR3-containing paired-end reads. First-strand cDNA synthesis was performed from all RNA using the Mint cDNA synthesis kit, with priming by a TRBC-specific oligonucleotide. All cDNA was treated with uracil-DNA glycosylase and then went through a first 18-cycle PCR with the universal primers M1SS and BC2_uni_R. In the authors' own workflow: For normalization, 1 million high-quality reads, each with a distinct molecular identifier, were randomly selected from each sample. Instead of being binned into consensus sequences, reads with shared molecular identifiers were discarded. MiTCR, with a Q25 quality threshold and the strictest error-elimination algorithm, was used for CDR3 identification, clonotype clustering and error correction. A nonparametric unseen species model using Euler transformation provided a lower-bound estimate of total TCR beta diversity. The public reads were reprocessed in TCRdb via fastp at Q25 and MiXCR, keeping in-frame beta chains. Entries that share a CDR3 protein sequence are merged under the most common genes and DNA. TCRdb assigned the V and J calls; the authors' analysis was not used. This sample has roughly 2 million distinct CDR3 sequences in its table, and about 50% of those were observed once. The ten largest make up roughly 2% of the sample.

The TCR was taken from a woman aged 40 to 55 in good health. The material sequenced was blood. The sequence is built from TRBV28 and TRBJ2-3; 7 of the junction bases match TRBD2. The CDR3 region: CASSLWAAKRGTDTQYF. The nucleotide sequence is TGCGCCAGCAGTTTATGGGCTGCGAAGCGGGGTACAGATACGCAGTATTTT.